One and the same sample provided the 20 T cell receptor beta chains below, sequenced in a study of CD8 T cells in Susac syndrome. With random hexamers, reverse transcription was performed on 0.5 to 1 ug of RNA. From the immunoSEQ multiplex PCR reads, TCRdb called clonotypes with MiXCR, one entry per CDR3 protein. The data hold about 210,000 distinct CDR3 sequences, with 95% observed a single time. The sample taken for sequencing was CD4+ T cells from PBMCs. These receptors all come from a human donor with multiple sclerosis.

This clonotype showed up just once. The chain couples TRBV4-2 to TRBJ1-2; TRBD1 is a possible D gene (6 bases). This CDR3 comprises 16 residues. With 0 bases removed from V and 7 bases from J, the gap between germline ends came to 18 bases. Germline V gene data show CDR1 as LGHNA and CDR2 as YNFKEQ. CDR3 loop: CASSQDRTARGGGYTF. CDR3 bases: TGTGCCAGCAGCCAAGACCGGACAGCCCGGGGTGGTGGCTACACCTTC.

V is TRBV3-1 and J is TRBJ1-2; maybe TRBD1 (5 bases). The V end lost 6 bases, the J end lost 4 bases, and 15 bases lay between the germline ends. Germline assignment: CDR1 LGHDT and CDR2 YNNKEL (reference sequence). The CDR3 spans 14 residues. CDR3 nucleotide sequence: TGTGCCAGCAGAGACTCCGGGACGGCCTATGGCTACACCTTC. This encodes CASRDSGTAYGYTF.

This chain joins TRBV2 and TRBJ1-5, with unresolved D. Germline values: CDR1 SNHLY, CDR2 FYNNEI. The CDR3 runs 15 residues. V was shortened by 6 bases and J by 4 bases, with 16 bases between the two germline ends. The CDR3: CASSPGTGANQPQHF. CDR3 nucleotides: TGTGCCAGCAGCCCAGGAACCGGCGCTAATCAGCCCCAGCATTTT. Drawing the rest from reference TRBV2 and TRBJ1-5, the complete variable domain is EPEVTQTPSHQVTQMGQEVILRCVPISNHLYFYWYRQILGQKVEFLVSFYNNEISEKSEIFDDQFSVERPDGSNFTLKIRSTKLEDSAMYFCASSPGTGANQPQHFGDGTRLSIL.

J is TRBJ2-5 and V is TRBV7-9, with D unclear. V shed 7 bases and J shed 4 bases, with 7 bases lying between them. The CDR3 totals 11 residues. The V gene's germline CDR1 is SEHNR and CDR2 FQNEAQ (reference sequence). CDR3 nucleotides: TGTGCCAGCAACCCCTTAGAGACCCAGTACTTC. This gives the protein CASNPLETQYF. Together with reference TRBV7-9 and TRBJ2-5, the CDR3 gives the full variable domain: DTGVSQNPRHKITKRGQNVTFRCDPISEHNRLYWYRQTLGQGPEFLTYFQNEAQLEKSRLLSDRFSAERPKGSFSTLEIQRTEQGDSAMYLCASNPLETQYFGPGTRLLVL.

The chain combines TRBV6-5 with TRBJ2-4, with a weak D call TRBD1 (6 bases). Germline CDR1 reads MNHEY; CDR2 reads SVGAGI. V dropped 0 bases and J dropped 1 base, with 16 bases sitting between them. The CDR3 sequence is 18 residues long. The CDR3 DNA follows: TGTGCCAGCAGTTACTCGAGGTTGACAGGCCCCGCCAAAAACATTCAGTACTTC. Translated: CASSYSRLTGPAKNIQYF.

The rearrangement joins TRBV20-1 to TRBJ1-1; maybe TRBD1 (6 bases). V dropped 6 bases and J dropped 2 bases, with 10 bases sitting between them. Per the germline V gene, CDR1 is DFQATT and CDR2 is SNEGSKA (reference sequence). This CDR3 region has 12 residues. This chain's CDR3 is CSAHRVNTEAFF. As DNA, the CDR3 is TGCAGTGCCCACAGGGTCAACACTGAAGCTTTCTTT.

V and J are TRBV7-2 and TRBJ2-7; 9 bases fit TRBD2. Trimming cost V 3 bases and J 6 bases; bases outside gene matches: 6. The CDR3 runs 14 residues. Germline V gene lookup returns CDR1 SGHTA and CDR2 FQGNSA. The DNA for the CDR3 is TGTGCCAGCAGCTTGGGACTAGCAGCCTCCGAGCAGTACTTC. It translates to CASSLGLAASEQYF.

V and J are TRBV20-1 and TRBJ2-5, with 7 nucleotides matching TRBD1. CDR3 length: 15 residues. The ends lost 0 bases at V and 2 bases at J; junction bases unmatched: 6. The germline V gene encodes CDR1 DFQATT and CDR2 SNEGSKA (reference sequence). The CDR3 DNA is TGCAGTGCTAGAGATCACAGGGGAATTCAAGAGACCCAGTACTTC. This encodes CSARDHRGIQETQYF.

The V and J genes are TRBV20-1 and TRBJ2-5; 7 positions match TRBD1. Per the germline V gene, CDR1 is DFQATT and CDR2 is SNEGSKA (reference sequence). The CDR3 has 12 amino acids. The junction had 5 bases not matched to a gene; V was cut back by 5 bases and J by 5 bases. The CDR3 DNA reads as TGCAGTGCTGCCCAGGGGGTGGAGACCCAGTACTTC. Translation gives CSAAQGVETQYF.

The gene calls are TRBV5-1 and TRBJ2-7; D is tentatively TRBD1 or TRBD2 (5 bases each). The CDR3 is 13 amino acids. The V end was cut by 4 bases, the J end by 7 bases, with 15 bases between. From germline, CDR1 is SGHRS and CDR2 YFSETQ. Here the CDR3 DNA reads TGCGCCAGCAGCCGGGACGGAGCAAGTGAGCAGTACTTC. This sequence encodes CASSRDGASEQYF.

The chain joins TRBV4-1 to TRBJ2-3; TRBD2 matches 9 bases. V dropped 0 bases and J dropped 10; count of bases not matched to a gene: 14. Germline V gene sequence: CDR1 MGHRA, CDR2 YSYEKL. The CDR3 has 17 residues. Here the CDR3 DNA reads TGCGCCAGCAGCCAAGATCCTAGCGGGGCTCCCAGGGGTGCGCAGTATTTT. As protein: CASSQDPSGAPRGAQYF.

This chain connects TRBV4-2 to TRBJ1-5; tentative D call: TRBD1 (5 bases). V was trimmed by 2 bases and J by 4 bases, leaving 12 bases between them. The CDR3 totals 15 residues. Germline V gives CDR1 LGHNA, CDR2 YNFKEQ. Written as DNA, the CDR3 is TGTGCCAGCAGCCAAAACGGCCCAGGGAATCAGCCCCAGCATTTT. Its translation is CASSQNGPGNQPQHF.

The chain combines TRBV3-1 with TRBJ2-2; TRBD2 matches at 13 bases. J lost 5 bases, V lost 3 bases, and 9 bases had no gene match. CDR1 LGHDT and CDR2 YNNKEL come from the germline V gene (reference sequence). CDR3 length: 18 amino acids. This CDR3 is CASSHLWTSGRGTGELFF. The CDR3 DNA sequence: TGTGCCAGCAGCCACCTTTGGACTAGCGGGAGAGGGACCGGGGAGCTGTTTTTT.

This chain links TRBV3-1 with TRBJ2-1; D is uncertain. Trimming took off 4 bases at V and 7 bases at J, with 11 bases between the two ends. Germline-derived CDR1 and CDR2 are LGHDT and YNNKEL (reference sequence). The CDR3 is 13 amino acids. The CDR3 sequence: CASSRNALNEQFF. The CDR3 DNA follows: TGTGCCAGCAGCCGCAACGCTCTGAATGAGCAGTTCTTC.

The CDR3: CASSYGRISNQPQHF. CDR3 DNA: TGTGCCAGCAGCTACGGACGGATTAGCAATCAGCCCCAGCATTTT. The V call is TRBV5-6, the J call TRBJ1-5; D not certain. From germline, CDR1 is SGHDT and CDR2 YYEEEE. V was trimmed by 3 bases and J by 0 bases, leaving 10 bases between them. CDR3 length: 15 residues.

Here the CDR3 reads CASSPRDRENEQFF. The CDR3 DNA follows: TGTGCCAGCAGCCCCCGGGACAGGGAGAATGAGCAGTTCTTC. V usage is TRBV13 and J usage is TRBJ2-1, with 9 bases matching TRBD1. Germline V gene lookup returns CDR1 PRHDT and CDR2 FYEKMQ (reference sequence). The J segment lost 7 bases and the V segment lost 5 bases, leaving 6 bases of the junction unmatched. The CDR3 extends over 14 amino acids. The complete variable domain, with remaining parts taken from reference TRBV13 and TRBJ2-1, reads AAGVIQSPRHLIKEKRETATLKCYPIPRHDTVYWYQQGPGQDPQFLISFYEKMQSDKGSIPDRFSAQQFSDYHSELNMSSLELGDSALYFCASSPRDRENEQFFGPGTRLTVL.

The chain has TRBV3-1 and TRBJ2-1; TRBD2 matches 9 bases. CDR1 is LGHDT and CDR2 is YNNKEL in the germline V gene (reference sequence). Trimming at V came to 3 bases and at J to 9 bases, leaving 15 bases not matched to a gene. The CDR3 contains 17 residues. The DNA for the CDR3 is TGTGCCAGCAGCCAGGTCGTTGGGCTAGCGGGATCTGGTGAGCAGTTCTTC. Its protein is CASSQVVGLAGSGEQFF.

The V gene is TRBV14, the J gene TRBJ1-1; no clear D gene. The CDR3 loop spans 14 amino acids. Trimming left V 1 base short and J 5 bases short, with 11 bases between. The germline gives CDR1 SGHDN, CDR2 FVKESK. The CDR3 is CASSQASGETEAFF. The CDR3 DNA follows: TGTGCCAGCAGCCAAGCCTCCGGGGAAACTGAAGCTTTCTTT.

The chain has TRBV10-3 and TRBJ2-7; no definite D call. Trimming took 8 bases from V and 1 from J, leaving 21 bases between them. The CDR3 runs to 16 residues. Germline CDR1 and CDR2: ENHRY and SYGVKD. CDR3 nucleotides: TGTGCCATCGGCCCCCGTGTGGTGAAGACATCCTACGAGCAGTACTTC. This gives the protein CAIGPRVVKTSYEQYF.

Here the CDR3 DNA reads TGCAGTGCCGACCCGCGGGAGGGCCTCGATACGCAGTATTTT. This sequence encodes CSADPREGLDTQYF. The V gene is TRBV20-1, the J gene TRBJ2-3, with TRBD2 matching over 9 bases. This CDR3 is 14 amino acids long. Germline CDR1 DFQATT, CDR2 SNEGSKA (reference sequence). The trim removed 6 bases at V and 6 bases at J, leaving 10 bases unmatched.